The clone carrying this T cell receptor beta chain was counted only a few times. Antigen: not known. Between the trimmed V and J ends, which lost 3 bases and 0 bases, there was a span of 12 bases. Germline CDR1 MDHEN, CDR2 SYDVKM. The CDR3 loop spans 17 amino acids. TCRB transcripts that were expressed got sequenced, as all of the isolated RNA had been reverse transcribed. Assay: immunoSEQ multiplex PCR; the TCRdb copy retains only in-frame clones and omits some. The data show about 900,000 clones, around a sixth seen once. Populations obtained by sorting all exceeded 95% purity. These data are taken from a study of beta chain features in type 1 diabetes. The study's findings and limits: An over-representation of cells with high TCR expression could result from cDNA sequencing. Comparison showed that naive, central memory and Treg TCRB repertoires appeared more similar among patients than among healthy donors.

The sequence was obtained from a woman aged 18-29 years in good health. The J gene is TRBJ2-6, the V gene TRBV28; TRBD2 is a possible D gene (5 bases). The sequencing input was naive CD4+ T cells from blood. The CDR3 sequence is CASSFQSGLSGANVLTF. The CDR3 DNA reads as TGTGCCAGCAGTTTTCAAAGCGGCCTCTCTGGGGCCAACGTCCTGACTTTC. Based on the CDR3 plus reference TRBV28 and TRBJ2-6, the full variable domain is DVKVTQSSRYLVKRTGEKVFLECVQDMDHENMFWYRQDPGLGLRLIYFSYDVKMKEKGDIPEGYSVSREKKERFSLILESASTNQTSMYLCASSFQSGLSGANVLTFGAGSRLTVL.